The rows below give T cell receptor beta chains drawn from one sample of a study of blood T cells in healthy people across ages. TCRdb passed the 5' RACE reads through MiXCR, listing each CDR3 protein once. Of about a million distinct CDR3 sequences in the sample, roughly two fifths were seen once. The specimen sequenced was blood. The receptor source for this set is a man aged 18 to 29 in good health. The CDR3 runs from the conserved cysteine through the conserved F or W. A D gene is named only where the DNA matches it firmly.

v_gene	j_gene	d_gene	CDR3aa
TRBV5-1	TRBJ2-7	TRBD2	CASSQTSGGLSYNEQYF
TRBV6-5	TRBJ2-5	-	CASSYSRTARCRETQYF
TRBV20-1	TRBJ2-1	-	CSGTMSYNEQFF
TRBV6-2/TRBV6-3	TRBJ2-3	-	CASRPSGPIFTDTQYF
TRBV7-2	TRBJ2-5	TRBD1	CASSLSGGARYNEQYF
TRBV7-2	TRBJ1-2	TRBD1	CASSRTGGQGRGYGYTF
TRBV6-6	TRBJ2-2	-	CASTKGGQGGELFF
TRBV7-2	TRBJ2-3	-	CASSPGPIHHTQYF
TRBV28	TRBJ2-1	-	CASSPQSHNEQFF
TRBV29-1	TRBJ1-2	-	CSVERRVNYGYTF
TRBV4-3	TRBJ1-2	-	CASSQETSPYGYTF
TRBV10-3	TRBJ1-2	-	CAISGPIRAGLANYGYTF
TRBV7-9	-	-	CASSHKAAEQYF
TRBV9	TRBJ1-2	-	CASSPRQVRGYTF
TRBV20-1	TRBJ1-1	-	CSARDNGRSSTEAFF
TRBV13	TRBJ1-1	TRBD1	CASSSTEGAVDTEAFF
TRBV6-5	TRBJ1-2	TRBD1	CASRRQGNYGYTF
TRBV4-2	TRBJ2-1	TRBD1	CASSQGTGLAEQFF
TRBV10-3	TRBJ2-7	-	CAISVSDSYEQYF
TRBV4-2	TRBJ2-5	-	CASSHKGGGILRETQYF
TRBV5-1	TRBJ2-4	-	CASSLNRDTPAKNIQYF
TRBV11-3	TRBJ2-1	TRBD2	CASSLDGGGRDEQFF
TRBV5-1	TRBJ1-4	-	CASSKATVGGYNEKLFF
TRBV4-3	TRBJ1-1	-	CASSQDATGRWTEAFF
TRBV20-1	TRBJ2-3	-	CSALPPQGVDTDTQYF
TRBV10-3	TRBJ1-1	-	CAIRAGGRNTEAFF
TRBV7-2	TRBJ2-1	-	CASSLGAADCNEQFF
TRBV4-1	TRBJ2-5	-	CASSQNAIGQETQYF
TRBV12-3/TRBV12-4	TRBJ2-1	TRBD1	CASSFRTGGNNEQFF
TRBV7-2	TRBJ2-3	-	CASSLNGGSSTDTQYF
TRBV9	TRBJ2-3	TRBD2	CASSASGGAGGTDTQYF
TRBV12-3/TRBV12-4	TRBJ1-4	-	CASSLGLQGRKLFF
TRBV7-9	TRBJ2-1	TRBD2	CASSLVRLAANEQFF
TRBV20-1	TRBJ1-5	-	CSASWGGNQPQHF
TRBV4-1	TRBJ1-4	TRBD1	CASSLADRGDEKLFF
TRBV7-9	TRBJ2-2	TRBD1	CASSSLTGAGELFF
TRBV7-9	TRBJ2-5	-	CASSLGLRSGETQYF
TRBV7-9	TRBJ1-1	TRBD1	CASSPRQGWNTEAFF
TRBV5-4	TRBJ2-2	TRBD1	CASSFSDRGDTGELFF
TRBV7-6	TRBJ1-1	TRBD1	CASSLARPGGSDTEAFF
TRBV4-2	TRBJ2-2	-	CASSQEGGENTGELFF
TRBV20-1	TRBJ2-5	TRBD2	CSASTSGEREQYF
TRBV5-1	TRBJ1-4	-	CASSQAPRATNEKLFF
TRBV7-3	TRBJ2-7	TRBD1	CASSLKGGRNDEQYF
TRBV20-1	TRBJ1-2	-	CSARSRRQLSYGYTF
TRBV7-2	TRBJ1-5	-	CASSLAASSGHQHF
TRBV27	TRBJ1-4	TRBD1	CASSGGLREKLFF
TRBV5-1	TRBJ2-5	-	CASSLAVDLEGETQYF
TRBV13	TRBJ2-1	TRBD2	CASSLIAGGHNEQFF
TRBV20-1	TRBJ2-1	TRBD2	CSARKSSGGYNEQFF
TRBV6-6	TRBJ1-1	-	CASSYSTGGPGEAFF
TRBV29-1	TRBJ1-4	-	CSVLGQGPTNEKLFF
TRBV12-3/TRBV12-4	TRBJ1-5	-	CASSLDRPNQPQHF
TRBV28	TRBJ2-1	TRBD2	CASIATHLGTRPFF
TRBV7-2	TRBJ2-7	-	CASSLVSRGKDEQYF
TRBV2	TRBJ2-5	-	CTSSLTIVQETQYF
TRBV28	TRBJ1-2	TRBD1	CASSPGTGTTNYGYTF